One and the same sample provided the 32 T cell receptor beta chains below, sequenced in a study of shared clonotypes between healthy human individuals. The method was immunoSEQ multiplex PCR; TCRdb's version includes in-frame clones alone and lacks a portion of them. The sample yields about 2.2 million clones, about 93% seen once. Naive CD8 cells, CD45RO-negative and positively selected for CCR7, excluded terminally differentiated effector memory CD45RA+ cells. The sequenced material came from naive CD8+ T cells from PBMCs. The receptor set was obtained from a man between 18 and 29 years old in good health. Some clones in this sample may be carry-over from other donors' samples.

Only one count was recorded for this clone. The rearrangement uses TRBV10-3 and TRBJ1-1, with 11 bases lining up with TRBD1. The CDR3 runs 15 residues. From germline, CDR1 is ENHRY and CDR2 SYGVKD. The V and J ends lost 6 bases and 2 bases, in that order; junction bases with no gene match: 5. CDR3 DNA sequence: TGTGCCATCAGAAGGACAGGGGGCCTTAACACTGAAGCTTTCTTT. It codes for CAIRRTGGLNTEAFF.

The V call is TRBV15, the J call TRBJ1-4; D unclear. Trimming pared 5 bases from V and 5 bases from J, leaving 15 bases between. Germline V CDR1 and CDR2: LNHNV, YYDKDF (reference sequence). The CDR3 has 15 residues. The CDR3 DNA sequence: TGTGCCACCAGCCCAGAAACAACAGAGAATGAAAAACTGTTTTTT. As protein: CATSPETTENEKLFF.

This chain connects TRBV28 to TRBJ2-5; 7 nucleotides line up with TRBD2. In germline, CDR1 is MDHEN, CDR2 SYDVKM. V trimming: 4 bases; J trimming: 3 bases; junction bases outside the gene matches: 8. This CDR3 spans 15 amino acids. This CDR3 is CASSSSWGGEETQYF. The DNA for the CDR3 is TGTGCCAGCAGTTCGTCGTGGGGGGGGGAAGAGACCCAGTACTTC. Complete variable domain (other parts from reference TRBV28 and TRBJ2-5): DVKVTQSSRYLVKRTGEKVFLECVQDMDHENMFWYRQDPGLGLRLIYFSYDVKMKEKGDIPEGYSVSREKKERFSLILESASTNQTSMYLCASSSSWGGEETQYFGPGTRLLVL.

J is TRBJ2-7 and V is TRBV19; 8 bases align to TRBD2. Germline CDR1 reads LNHDA; CDR2 reads SQIVND (reference sequence). After removal of 4 bases from V and 3 bases from J, the junction contained 8 bases not matched to a gene. The CDR3 totals 15 residues. CDR3 DNA sequence: TGTGCCAGTAGTACCCAACTAGCGGAGGTCTACGAGCAGTACTTC. Encoded protein: CASSTQLAEVYEQYF.

The chain combines TRBV5-1 with TRBJ2-7, with 8 positions matching TRBD2. V shed 4 bases, J shed 2 bases, and the junction held 14 bases outside the gene matches. Germline V CDR1 and CDR2: SGHRS, YFSETQ. CDR3 length equals 17 residues. CDR3 sequence reads: CASSGRTDPGGAYEQYF. DNA of the CDR3: TGCGCCAGCAGCGGACGGACAGACCCGGGGGGGGCCTACGAGCAGTACTTC.

CDR3 nucleotides: TGTGCCAGCAGTGATTACAGACAGGGACTAGCCCACGAGCAGTACTTC. It translates to CASSDYRQGLAHEQYF. The chain is built from TRBV6-1 and TRBJ2-7, with TRBD2 identical over 9 bases. J lost 5 bases, V lost 3 bases, and 11 bases had no gene match. The length of the CDR3 is 16 residues. Germline values: CDR1 MNHNS, CDR2 SASEGT.

About this clone: Other DNA sequences in the sample encode the same CDR3. The chain recombines TRBV18 with TRBJ2-3; 9 bases fit TRBD2. This CDR3 contains 14 residues. Germline-derived CDR1 and CDR2 are KGHSH and LQKENI. Trimming at V came to 3 bases and at J to 6 bases, leaving 4 bases not matched to a gene. CDR3 sequence (DNA): TGTGCCAGCTCACCGGGCGGGAGGGCCGATACGCAGTATTTT. Encoded protein: CASSPGGRADTQYF.

V gene TRBV6-5 combines with J gene TRBJ1-1; D not certain. The CDR3 contains 13 residues. Germline values: CDR1 MNHEY, CDR2 SVGAGI. Deletions cut 2 bases from V and 2 bases from J, with 6 bases between. For the CDR3, the DNA is TGTGCCAGCAGTTACGCTATCAACACTGAAGCTTTCTTT. Protein sequence: CASSYAINTEAFF.

The chain links TRBV5-6 to TRBJ1-4; D possibly corresponds to TRBD1 (5 bases). The ends were cut back, 2 bases at V and 3 bases at J, with 20 bases in the middle. This CDR3 is 18 amino acids long. The germline V gene encodes CDR1 SGHDT and CDR2 YYEEEE. The chain's CDR3 is CASSFNGASTGANEKLFF. The DNA of the CDR3 is TGTGCCAGCAGCTTTAATGGGGCGTCAACTGGGGCTAATGAAAAACTGTTTTTT.

V usage is TRBV28 and J usage is TRBJ1-5; the D gene is possibly TRBD1 (6 bases). The CDR3 is 16 amino acids. Germline V lookup: CDR1 MDHEN, CDR2 SYDVKM. V was trimmed by 3 bases and J by 5 bases, leaving 17 bases between them. The CDR3 spells CASSLGLWGPDQPQHF. The CDR3 DNA follows: TGTGCCAGCAGTTTGGGGCTTTGGGGGCCGGATCAGCCCCAGCATTTT.

The genes are TRBV21-1 and TRBJ2-5; the table's TRBD1 call for D was not verified on the DNA. TRBV21-1 is a pseudogene locus. The CDR3 contains 18 residues. CDR3 in amino acids: CASSKRVRDRGGFETQYF. CDR3 nucleotides: TGTGCCAGCAGCAAAAGGGTGCGGGACAGGGGAGGATTTGAGACCCAGTACTTC.

The J gene is TRBJ2-1, the V gene TRBV13, with 10 positions matching TRBD2. V was clipped by 5 bases and J by 2 bases; unmatched bases: 6. Germline lookup yields CDR1 PRHDT and CDR2 FYEKMQ (reference sequence). This CDR3 region has 16 residues. Here the CDR3 reads CASSPPAGGPYNEQFF. CDR3 sequence (DNA): TGTGCCAGCAGCCCCCCAGCGGGAGGGCCCTACAATGAGCAGTTCTTC.

The genes are TRBV7-9 and TRBJ2-2, with 7 bases that match TRBD2. The V gene's germline CDR1 is SEHNR and CDR2 FQNEAQ (reference sequence). This CDR3 has 15 amino acids. The V segment lost 1 base and the J segment 9 bases; nucleotides outside the gene matches: 8. DNA of the CDR3: TGTGCCAGCAGCTTAGGGCGGGGGACCGATCGGGAGCTGTTTTTT. Amino acids: CASSLGRGTDRELFF.

This chain connects TRBV10-1 to TRBJ2-1; 13 bases fit TRBD2. Germline CDR1 and CDR2: WNHNN and SYGVQD (reference sequence). This CDR3 is 15 amino acids long. Trimming at V came to 6 bases and at J to 4 bases, leaving 3 bases not matched to a gene. CDR3 DNA sequence: TGCGCCAGCAGCGTGGGACTAGCGGGATACAATGAGCAGTTCTTC. Its protein product is CASSVGLAGYNEQFF.

The chain couples TRBV4-3 to TRBJ2-1; TRBD2 matches at 10 bases. Germline-derived CDR1 and CDR2 are LGHNA and YSLEER. CDR3 length: 16 amino acids. The J segment lost 10 bases and the V segment lost 0 bases, leaving 9 bases of the junction unmatched. CDR3 residues: CASSQDRASGSQEQFF. As DNA, the CDR3 is TGCGCCAGCAGCCAAGATAGGGCTAGCGGGAGTCAGGAGCAGTTCTTC.

This sequence joins TRBV27 and TRBJ1-1; 7 nucleotides agree with TRBD1. This CDR3 comprises 15 residues. V trimming: 7 bases; J trimming: 0 bases; junction bases outside the gene matches: 8. The V gene's germline CDR1 is MNHEY and CDR2 SMNVEV (reference sequence). The CDR3 loop is CASNPRQGLNTEAFF. The DNA of the CDR3 is TGTGCCAGCAATCCCCGACAGGGACTGAACACTGAAGCTTTCTTT.

This chain joins TRBV9 and TRBJ2-7, with D perhaps matching TRBD1 or TRBD2 (6 bases each). Germline V gives CDR1 SGDLS, CDR2 YYNGEE. The V end was cut by 3 bases, the J end by 3 bases, with 13 bases between. This CDR3 comprises 14 residues. CDR3 protein: CASSGTRGHYEQYF. DNA for the CDR3: TGTGCCAGCAGCGGGACCCGGGGGCACTACGAGCAGTACTTC.

The chain uses TRBV7-6 and TRBJ2-2, with D maybe TRBD2 (6 bases). The V gene lost 0 bases and the J gene lost 5 bases, with 10 bases spanning the gap. Germline assignment: CDR1 SGHVS and CDR2 FNYEAQ. This CDR3 has 15 amino acids. The CDR3 loop is CASSLARGRTGELFF. The DNA for the CDR3 is TGTGCCAGCAGCTTAGCGCGAGGGAGGACCGGGGAGCTGTTTTTT.

The chain links TRBV10-1 to TRBJ1-2; no clear D gene. CDR3 length: 13 amino acids. The V end was cut by 3 bases, the J end by 4 bases, with 9 bases between. Looked up from germline, CDR1 is WNHNN and CDR2 is SYGVQD (reference sequence). The CDR3 coding sequence is TGCGCCAGCAGTGAATTTAAAGGCTATGGCTACACCTTC. Residues: CASSEFKGYGYTF.

J is TRBJ1-1 and V is TRBV19, with TRBD1 identical over 7 bases. The CDR3 loop spans 16 amino acids. The germline gives CDR1 LNHDA, CDR2 SQIVND (reference sequence). With 0 bases clipped from V and 5 bases from J, the junction kept 9 bases outside the gene matches. CDR3 loop: CASSIDPGQAHTEAFF. CDR3 DNA sequence: TGTGCCAGTAGTATAGATCCTGGACAGGCCCATACTGAAGCTTTCTTT.

In DNA, the CDR3 is TGTGCCATCATGGGACAGGCGGCCGAGCAGTACTTC. It translates to CAIMGQAAEQYF. V is TRBV6-1 and J is TRBJ2-7; the match to TRBD1 covers 8 bases. The CDR3 totals 12 residues. Germline CDR1 and CDR2: MNHNS and SASEGT. Trimming at V came to 10 bases and at J to 6 bases, leaving 8 bases not matched to a gene.

The table lists this clone with a count of one. This chain joins TRBV27 and TRBJ2-7; D might be TRBD2 (5 bases). The CDR3 sequence is 16 residues long. V lost 0 bases, J lost 2 bases, and 14 bases lay in between. Germline values: CDR1 MNHEY, CDR2 SMNVEV (reference sequence). The CDR3 nucleotides read TGTGCCAGCAGTTTATCATCGAGACTATCGACCTACGAGCAGTACTTC. Its protein product is CASSLSSRLSTYEQYF.

Concerning this clone itself: Other nucleotide sequences from this sample produce the same CDR3. The chain joins TRBV5-1 to TRBJ2-2, with D unresolved. V lost 0 bases to trimming and J lost 1 base, with 7 bases between them. The germline V gene has CDR1 SGHRS and CDR2 YFSETQ. The CDR3 consists of 15 residues. CDR3 protein: CASSLVAGNTGELFF. CDR3 DNA: TGCGCCAGCAGCTTGGTCGCAGGGAACACCGGGGAGCTGTTTTTT.

The chain is built from TRBV30 and TRBJ2-5; TRBD1 matches at 12 bases. Germline V lookup: CDR1 GTSNPN, CDR2 SVGIG (reference sequence). The CDR3 runs 17 residues. Trimming took 6 bases from V and 4 from J; bases not matched to a gene: 15. The CDR3 here is CACSSGTGGQRAETQYF. The CDR3 DNA sequence: TGTGCCTGCAGCTCGGGGACAGGGGGCCAAAGGGCAGAGACCCAGTACTTC.

The chain uses TRBV7-9 and TRBJ2-1; the match to TRBD2 covers 7 bases. The CDR3 is made up of 13 amino acids. The V segment lost 7 bases and the J segment 8 bases; nucleotides outside the gene matches: 8. Per the germline V gene, CDR1 is SEHNR and CDR2 is FQNEAQ (reference sequence). The DNA for the CDR3 is TGTGCCAGCACCCGGGGGGTACTTGATGAGCAGTTCTTC. This sequence encodes CASTRGVLDEQFF.

V usage is TRBV6-5 and J usage is TRBJ2-1; possibly TRBD1 for D (6 bases). Trimming left V 5 bases short and J 9 bases short, with 17 bases between. Germline lookup yields CDR1 MNHEY and CDR2 SVGAGI. This CDR3 has 14 amino acids. The CDR3, as DNA: TGTGCCAGCAGTCCCTACGACAGGTCGGTTGAGCAGTTCTTC. Residues: CASSPYDRSVEQFF.

This clone has more than one count but fewer than ten. V gene TRBV7-9 combines with J gene TRBJ1-4, with no clear D. CDR1 SEHNR and CDR2 FQNEAQ come from the germline V gene (reference sequence). Trimming removed 3 bases from V and 8 bases from J, with 13 bases in between. CDR3 size: 14 residues. The CDR3 spells CASSFPNGGEKLFF. The CDR3, as DNA: TGTGCCAGCAGCTTCCCCAACGGCGGAGAAAAACTGTTTTTT. The full variable domain, with the rest looked up from reference TRBV7-9 and TRBJ1-4, is DTGVSQNPRHKITKRGQNVTFRCDPISEHNRLYWYRQTLGQGPEFLTYFQNEAQLEKSRLLSDRFSAERPKGSFSTLEIQRTEQGDSAMYLCASSFPNGGEKLFFGSGTQLSVL.

A remark on this clone: The same CDR3 can be traced to other DNA sequences in this sample. The rearrangement joins TRBV6-1 to TRBJ2-1, with D tentatively TRBD1 or TRBD2 (5 bases each). V was trimmed by 6 bases and J by 4 bases, leaving 10 bases between them. The CDR3 has 13 amino acids. Germline V lookup: CDR1 MNHNS, CDR2 SASEGT. The CDR3 DNA reads as TGTGCCAGCAGAGATGGGACGTACAATGAGCAGTTCTTC. This codes for CASRDGTYNEQFF.

The rearrangement uses TRBV28 and TRBJ2-1, with 12 bases aligning to TRBD2. With V trimmed by 6 bases and J by 3 bases, 3 bases remained unmatched. The CDR3 runs 15 residues. CDR1 is MDHEN, CDR2 SYDVKM, per germline. CDR3 bases: TGTGCCAGCAGACGACTAGCGGGGGACTACAATGAGCAGTTCTTC. Translation gives CASRRLAGDYNEQFF.

The gene calls are TRBV19 and TRBJ2-1; TRBD2 matches at 7 bases. Germline CDR1 LNHDA, CDR2 SQIVND (reference sequence). The ends lost 7 bases at V and 7 bases at J; junction bases unmatched: 10. The CDR3 covers 14 residues. Here the CDR3 reads CASTLAGAGNEQFF. In DNA form, the CDR3 reads TGTGCCAGTACTTTGGCGGGAGCTGGGAATGAGCAGTTCTTC.

The V call is TRBV7-8, the J call TRBJ1-2; 9 nucleotides match TRBD1. The V segment lost 5 bases and the J segment 6 bases; nucleotides outside the gene matches: 10. Germline CDR1 and CDR2: SGHVS and FQNEAQ. The CDR3 consists of 15 residues. The CDR3 protein is CASSLRQGEWDGYTF. CDR3 bases: TGTGCCAGCAGCCTAAGACAGGGGGAGTGGGATGGCTACACCTTC. The whole variable domain, filled in from reference TRBV7-8 and TRBJ1-2, reads GAGVSQSPRYKVAKRGQDVALRCDPISGHVSLFWYQQALGQGPEFLTYFQNEAQLDKSGLPSDRFFAERPEGSVSTLKIQRTQQEDSAVYLCASSLRQGEWDGYTFGSGTRLTVV.

The chain combines TRBV28 with TRBJ2-3; TRBD2 matches 11 bases. CDR1 and CDR2 from the germline V gene are MDHEN and SYDVKM. The junction had 8 bases not matched to a gene; V was cut back by 7 bases and J by 2 bases. This CDR3 is built from 16 residues. CDR3 amino acids: CASTILAGGTTDTQYF. The CDR3 DNA follows: TGTGCCAGCACCATCTTAGCGGGAGGGACCACAGATACGCAGTATTTT.